This TCR beta chain came from a study of cytomegalovirus exposure and HLA in healthy donors (dated by TCRdb to the late 2010s). Context from the whole study: An earlier analysis of several hundred of the donors reported roughly 270 Gb of sequence data and 117 million unique TCR beta sequences from around 200 million T cells. An early release that covered roughly 600 HLA-typed donors contained approximately 300 gigabases of sequencing data and about 84 million unique TCR sequences. Of the 300 to 450 genotyped donors, 81% fell in the genetic ancestry cluster associated with self-reported Caucasian donors. The study was designed to test whether signatures of past pathogen exposure could be identified by cataloging public T cell receptors. The T cell repertoires of 550 to 850 subjects were profiled by immunosequencing and related to cytomegalovirus serostatus. In addition to the first cohort of around 670 subjects, a separate validation cohort of some 120 different subjects was used. To predict cytomegalovirus infection status, the study combined high-throughput TCR immunosequencing, statistical association of individual TCRs with disease status, and machine learning. A later analysis re-examined previously published TCR beta repertoires from roughly 650 donors and added high-resolution HLA genotyping to investigate patterns of TCR occurrence. The later analysis used no new phenotypic data to find candidate immune exposures, relying instead on TCR beta sequences and their occurrence across donors. In an earlier analysis of 587 of the donors, high-throughput TCR beta sequencing was used to judge whether each TCR beta V gene segment behaved as functional or pseudogenic. Donor age, sex, ethnicity and CMV serostatus were collected together with the repertoire data. A later genetic analysis took genome-wide SNP genotypes for about three fifths of the 666 donors and used that subset as a discovery cohort. Every repertoire in the discovery cohort had been generated on one and the same sequencing platform. Class I and class II HLA loci were covered by the typing at four-digit resolution. The number of typed donors differed by locus: about 620-640 for A, B, C, DRB1 and DQB1; 522 for DQA1; 606 for DPA1; and 450 to 480 for DPB1. Because of strong linkage in the cohort, four or five DR-DQ haplotypes were treated as single units for association and clustering. Among around 400 genotyped donors of the cohort, an average of roughly 230,000 unique TCR beta nucleotide sequences was sequenced per donor, of which about 18% were non-productive. What the study reported, not specific to this receptor: The classifier was reported to diagnose cytomegalovirus status with high specificity and sensitivity in both the original and validation cohorts. In a later analysis, several top co-occurrence clusters were reported to appear linked to parvovirus B19, influenza, CMV and Epstein-Barr virus. A later genetic analysis reported fewer N-insertions in productive TCRs among donors in an Asian-associated ancestry cluster than the roughly 700-donor mean. Linkage disequilibrium might explain the correlated functional status among segregating V segments, but an unknown experimental factor could not be excluded. A later analysis found that TCR association rates varied across HLA loci, with DRB1 alleles showing the most associated TCRs and HLA-C alleles the fewest. Most CMV-associated TCR beta chains appeared to be HLA-restricted in a later analysis, and the HLA associations seemed to be driven largely by CMV exposure. In a later genetic analysis, a missense DCLRE1C variant was associated with V-gene and J-gene trimming of TCR beta chains, and the association was replicated in an independent cohort. A group of highly shared sequence variants was considered likely to be a technical artifact of the sequencing pipeline. Because some donors lacked HLA typing at each locus, the association tests relied only on the typed subset. A further reported finding was that TCR beta sequences accurately predicted the HLA-A and HLA-B alleles for most subjects in the first cohort. The 87-base-pair reads could not distinguish some IMGT-functional V segments, including TRBV6-2 and TRBV6-3, so those segments were excluded. The presence/absence analyses assumed that sequencing depth was roughly uniform across donors, and that assumption may not be true. Strong co-occurrence of HLA alleles, especially DR and DQ, made assigning TCR associations to individual alleles difficult. An earlier analysis of approximately 540 of the donors showed that most TCR beta V segments appeared in productive rearrangements either about 90% or about 30% of the time, which broadly matched IMGT annotations. Most TCR sequences were seen in very few donors, while some public TCRs were found in many individuals. Compared with equally common non-associated chains, HLA-associated TCR beta chains in a later analysis were more clonally expanded and had lower generation probabilities. Specific HLA alleles were associated with roughly 17,000 TCR beta sequences at a false discovery rate of 0.05 in a later analysis. CMV serostatus was the only immune exposure information available for the cohort. A few of the identified cytomegalovirus-associated TCR beta chains were confirmed in vitro to be specific for cytomegalovirus antigens. Because counts were too low, seventeen rarely observed V segments, including chromosome 9 orphons, were excluded from the earlier analysis of several hundred of the donors. Only TCR beta chains were sequenced in this cohort, and the absence of alpha or paired-chain data limited detectable features. A total of fewer than 200 TCR beta chains were listed by the study as associated with cytomegalovirus. According to the authors, the approach could potentially be generalized to other disease states and immunological phenotypes.

As concerns this clone: The antigen this receptor binds is unknown. Per-nucleotide qualities are absent, and no much larger clonotype sits a single base away.

In total, roughly 670 healthy bone marrow donors made up the cohort. At the time of sampling, all cohort members were nominally healthy, though unrecorded immune exposures were likely present. CMV serostatus was recorded as positive for 289 and negative for about 50% of the roughly 670 cohort members, whereas no CMV serostatus was recorded for the donor in question. Every donor gave a peripheral blood sample, and the peripheral blood mononuclear cells from that sample were used for TCR beta sequencing. The Qiagen DNeasy Blood Extraction Kit was used to extract genomic DNA from the blood cell samples. V loses 4 bases, J loses 10 bases, and the germline ends lie 8 bases apart. Including cysteine and phenylalanine, the CDR3 has 11 amino acids. Just CDR3 DNA is preserved here, 33 bases in frame from base 1. Based on the germline V gene, the CDR1 and CDR2 sequences are MDHEN and SYDVKM. Receptors were amplified or captured by the immunoSEQ multiplex PCR assay. For the multiplex PCR, a mixture combining 60 forward primers for TCR Vbeta segments and 13 reverse primers for TCR Jbeta segments was used. The CDR3 region of rearranged TCR beta genes was amplified from genomic DNA by a multiplex PCR assay. On the Illumina HiSeq System, the amplified TCR beta libraries were sequenced as 87-base-pair reads. As for the original processing: Across the 500 to 750 repertoires, a later analysis counted about 81 million unique TCR beta chains, some 11 million of which were shared by at least two donors. Raw reads were error-corrected and collapsed into unique sequences by a nearest-neighbor algorithm in which closely related sequences were merged to remove PCR and sequencing errors. V, D and J gene segments were assigned by aligning CDR3 sequences to IMGT reference sequences. For a sequence to be retained, a match of at least six nucleotides to both a V gene segment and a J gene segment was required. Rearrangements were called productive when the CDR3 lacked stop codons and stayed in frame with V and J; all others were non-productive. Following IMGT convention, CDR3 was defined as the stretch from the second conserved V-encoded cysteine to the conserved J-encoded phenylalanine. The earlier analysis of about 570 of the donors excluded any sequence lacking an unambiguous match to a single V gene segment. In an earlier analysis of several hundred of the donors, V segments were called functional above 56.7% productive rearrangements and were called segregating when the between-donor standard deviation exceeded 5%. To diagnose cytomegalovirus status from the catalog of TCR beta chain sequences, a statistical classification framework was built. V and J gene assignment, in a later analysis, came from comparing TCR nucleotide sequences with IMGT/GENE-DB human TR gene sequences. A later analysis assigned CDR3 sequences and most-parsimonious VDJ recombination scenarios with the TCRdist pipeline. In a later analysis, each TCR beta chain was defined by its CDR3 amino acid sequence together with its V-gene family, and reads without a unique V-gene family were excluded. A later analysis removed several hundred highly shared, low-generation-probability nucleotide sequences to deal with suspected cross-contamination and a sequencing artifact. A later analysis calculated a clonal expansion index for each public chain from normalized within-repertoire ranks of inferred template counts. In a later analysis, generation probabilities were computed with a VDJ recombination model fitted to out-of-frame rearrangements, and the resulting probabilities were checked against IGoR. A later analysis scored TCR-TCR, TCR-HLA and TCR-CMV co-occurrence with hypergeometric tests, applying a repertoire-size bias correction to TCR pairs. To estimate false discovery rates, a later analysis permuted the HLA or CMV assignments 20 times. In a later analysis, co-occurring TCRs were grouped using DBSCAN, with TCRdist sequence similarity added in when clustering inside HLA-allele-positive subsets. Repertoires with fewer than 30,000 or more than 120,000 public chains were left out of co-occurrence clustering, as were five repertoires with anomalous nucleotide sharing. The table comes from immuneACCESS by way of TCRdb, which keeps in-frame sequences with V and J called. Part of the clones is missing from these tables; in studies checked, under half for an unresolved V gene and the rest for unknown reasons. For V, J and clone size, that table is used; D and trimming come from the DNA. The sample records around 150,000 clones, approximately 62% of which are singletons. The ten biggest clones cover more than 1.5% of the sample.

The sample comprised PBMCs. The sequence was obtained from a human donor in good health. The rearrangement combines TRBV28 with TRBJ2-1, with TRBD2 tentatively as D gene (5 bases match). The nucleotide sequence reads as follows: TGTGCCAGCAGTTGGGCTAGCGAGCAGTTCTTC. This translates into CASSWASEQFF.